These 22 T cell receptor beta chains share one sample of origin, sequenced in a study of CD8+ T cells in alopecia areata. Extracted from the samples, RNA was reverse transcribed into cDNA to serve as the sequencing template. The assay was immunoSEQ multiplex PCR, and TCRdb's table has in-frame clones only and misses some. The sample yields around 120,000 clones, about 50% seen once. The specimen was NKG2D-low CD8+ T cells sorted from blood. These receptors came from a human donor with alopecia areata.

The CDR3, as DNA: TGCGCCAGCAGCCACTCGACAGGGGGGCCCTACGAGCAGTACTTC. Translating it yields CASSHSTGGPYEQYF. V usage is TRBV4-1 and J usage is TRBJ2-7, with TRBD1 identical over 9 bases. The length of the CDR3 is 15 residues. Germline trimming cut 3 bases from V and 2 bases from J; bases unmatched to any gene: 5. CDR1 and CDR2 (germline): MGHRA, YSYEKL.

In this sample, this clone turned up a few times. The rearrangement joins TRBV28 to TRBJ2-7; possibly TRBD1 for D (6 bases). Germline CDR1 MDHEN, CDR2 SYDVKM. The length of the CDR3 is 14 residues. Trimming removed 5 bases from V and 2 bases from J, with 13 bases in between. As DNA, the CDR3 is TGTGCCAGCAGTGGACGACAGGTTGCCTACGAGCAGTACTTC. It codes for CASSGRQVAYEQYF.

This chain links TRBV7-2 with TRBJ1-2; tentative D call: TRBD1 (5 bases). This CDR3 is built from 12 residues. The V end lost 3 bases, the J end lost 5 bases, and 7 bases lay between the germline ends. CDR1 is SGHTA, CDR2 FQGNSA, per germline. CDR3 amino acids: CASSLEGYGYTF. The CDR3, as DNA: TGTGCCAGCAGCTTGGAGGGGTATGGCTACACCTTC.

The chain links TRBV7-9 to TRBJ1-5, with D perhaps matching TRBD1 (5 bases). The germline V gene has CDR1 SEHNR and CDR2 FQNEAQ (reference sequence). V lost 5 bases to trimming and J lost 0 bases, with 11 bases between them. The CDR3 has 15 amino acids. CDR3 protein: CASSPRGGSNQPQHF. The CDR3 DNA follows: TGTGCCAGCAGCCCACGGGGGGGTAGCAATCAGCCCCAGCATTTT.

This clone was seen only a few times. The rearrangement uses TRBV29-1 and TRBJ2-7; 12 bases map to TRBD2. V shed 7 bases, J shed 2 bases, and the junction held 6 bases outside the gene matches. Germline lookup yields CDR1 SQVTM and CDR2 ANQGSEA. This CDR3 region has 14 residues. The CDR3 here is CSARTSGTTYEQYF. The CDR3 DNA is TGCAGCGCCAGGACTAGCGGGACTACCTACGAGCAGTACTTC.

The chain employs TRBV12-5 and TRBJ2-5; a weak D match, TRBD1 (6 bases). V was cut by 7 bases and J by 0 bases, with 9 bases left in between. There are 13 residues in the CDR3. Germline CDR1 reads LGHNT; CDR2 reads FRNRAP. The CDR3 region has the DNA TGTGCTAGTGAGGGGGAGAACCAAGAGACCCAGTACTTC. Translated, it gives CASEGENQETQYF.

About this clone: Other DNA sequences of this sample code for an identical CDR3. The chain has TRBV18 and TRBJ2-4; no clear D gene. The CDR3 is made up of 16 amino acids. Per germline, CDR1 KGHSH and CDR2 LQKENI. Trimming cost V 3 bases and J 0 bases, with 12 bases left between them. As DNA, the CDR3 is TGTGCCAGCTCACCTGACCGAGGCCTAGCCAAAAACATTCAGTACTTC. Translation gives CASSPDRGLAKNIQYF.

This clone was picked up a small number of times. The chain uses TRBV29-1 and TRBJ2-3; perhaps D is TRBD1 or TRBD2 (6 bases each). V lost 6 bases and J lost 3, with 13 bases in between. Germline values: CDR1 SQVTM, CDR2 ANQGSEA. The CDR3 runs to 13 residues. CDR3 coding DNA: TGCAGCGTATGGGGGGCCGAAACAGATACGCAGTATTTT. Amino acid sequence: CSVWGAETDTQYF.

V and J are TRBV29-1 and TRBJ2-5; D remains unclear. Trimming removed 5 bases at V and 2 bases at J, with 12 bases between. CDR1 and CDR2 from the germline V gene are SQVTM and ANQGSEA. The CDR3 covers 13 residues. The CDR3 protein is CSVRAASQETQYF. In nucleotides, the CDR3 is TGCAGCGTTCGGGCAGCAAGTCAAGAGACCCAGTACTTC.

Only a few counts were recorded for this clone. The chain combines TRBV5-6 with TRBJ2-1, with D unclear. The CDR3 has 14 amino acids. The V end lost 4 bases, the J end lost 7 bases, and 15 bases lay between the germline ends. CDR1 and CDR2 (germline): SGHDT, YYEEEE. The CDR3 is CASSVGTVSNEQFF. The CDR3, as DNA: TGTGCCAGCAGCGTCGGAACAGTTTCAAATGAGCAGTTCTTC. Full variable domain (outside the CDR3, taken from reference TRBV5-6 and TRBJ2-1): DAGVTQSPTHLIKTRGQQVTLRCSPKSGHDTVSWYQQALGQGPQFIFQYYEEEERQRGNFPDRFSGHQFPNYSSELNVNALLLGDSALYLCASSVGTVSNEQFFGPGTRLTVL.

This chain links TRBV9 with TRBJ1-2, with a tentative D call TRBD1 (5 bases). The CDR3 contains 13 residues. V was cut by 4 bases and J by 6 bases, with 13 bases left in between. Germline V gene lookup returns CDR1 SGDLS and CDR2 YYNGEE. The CDR3, as DNA: TGTGCCAGCAGCCTTACAGGAAACGATGGCTACACCTTC. Translated: CASSLTGNDGYTF.

There are many counts of this clone. The gene calls are TRBV9 and TRBJ2-1; tentatively, D is TRBD1 or TRBD2 (5 bases each). V lost 4 bases to trimming and J lost 10 bases, with 12 bases between them. The CDR3 has 12 amino acids. The germline V gene encodes CDR1 SGDLS and CDR2 YYNGEE. The CDR3 nucleotides are TGTGCCAGCAGCATGGGACCGGAGGAGCAGTTCTTC. This encodes CASSMGPEEQFF.

This clone was recorded only once. The chain links TRBV4-1 to TRBJ2-6; D uncertain. The length of the CDR3 is 15 residues. Germline V gene lookup returns CDR1 MGHRA and CDR2 YSYEKL. Trimming stripped 0 bases from V and 1 base from J, with 4 bases between. CDR3 in amino acids: CASSQDRSGANVLTF. CDR3 DNA sequence: TGCGCCAGCAGCCAAGATCGTTCTGGGGCCAACGTCCTGACTTTC.

CDR3 loop: CAWSGSNTGELFF. DNA of the CDR3: TGTGCCTGGAGTGGATCAAACACCGGGGAGCTGTTTTTT. The rearrangement joins TRBV30 to TRBJ2-2, with D uncertain. V gave up 1 base and J gave up 2 bases, with 5 bases separating them. This CDR3 has 13 amino acids. Germline lookup yields CDR1 GTSNPN and CDR2 SVGIG (reference sequence).

The J gene is TRBJ2-1, the V gene TRBV5-1; TRBD2 aligns across 7 bases. Per the germline V gene, CDR1 is SGHRS and CDR2 is YFSETQ. This CDR3 spans 14 amino acids. The ends lost 4 bases at V and 8 bases at J; junction bases unmatched: 9. This chain's CDR3 is CASSVVTSADEQFF. CDR3 DNA sequence: TGCGCCAGCAGCGTGGTCACTAGCGCCGATGAGCAGTTCTTC.

Only one count was recorded for this clone. V gene TRBV6-5 combines with J gene TRBJ2-1, with 8 bases identical to TRBD1. CDR1 is MNHEY and CDR2 is SVGAGI in the germline V gene. V shed 7 bases and J 5 bases; nucleotides not matched to a gene: 7. The CDR3 consists of 14 residues. CDR3 sequence reads: CASTIGQGHNEQFF. CDR3 DNA: TGTGCCAGCACCATAGGACAGGGCCACAATGAGCAGTTCTTC.

This clone turned up a few times. The rearrangement uses TRBV29-1 and TRBJ2-5; 7 bases match TRBD2. CDR3 length: 12 residues. CDR1 and CDR2 from the germline V gene are SQVTM and ANQGSEA. Germline trimming cut 7 bases from V and 1 base from J; bases unmatched to any gene: 3. The CDR3 sequence is CSGEGFQETQYF. The CDR3 nucleotides are TGCAGCGGGGAGGGATTCCAAGAGACCCAGTACTTC.

The chain carries TRBV29-1 and TRBJ2-2; D unclear. Trimming pared 6 bases from V and 3 bases from J, leaving 11 bases between. The CDR3 contains 13 residues. Germline V gene data show CDR1 as SQVTM and CDR2 as ANQGSEA. The CDR3: CSVGYRDTGELFF. The DNA of the CDR3 is TGCAGCGTCGGGTACCGGGACACCGGGGAGCTGTTTTTT.

J is TRBJ2-3 and V is TRBV27; D unclear. CDR3 length: 15 residues. The germline V and J ends were trimmed by 4 bases and 0 bases, with 11 bases remaining between them. Germline V gene sequence: CDR1 MNHEY, CDR2 SMNVEV (reference sequence). This chain's CDR3 is CASSSLGGSTDTQYF. The CDR3 coding sequence is TGTGCCAGCAGTTCCCTCGGCGGTAGCACAGATACGCAGTATTTT.

Comments on this clone: One end of the junction varies from germline; a read error may be responsible. This sequence joins TRBV7-9 and TRBJ2-1, with D tentatively TRBD2 (6 bases). The length of the CDR3 is 14 residues. Germline V gene data show CDR1 as SEHNR and CDR2 as FQNEAQ (reference sequence). CDR3 sequence: CASNLPRDFSEQFF. CDR3 sequence (DNA): TGTGCCAGCAACTTACCCAGGGACTTCTCTGAGCAGTTCTTC.

The V call is TRBV28, the J call TRBJ2-1; 9 positions agree with TRBD1. From germline, CDR1 is MDHEN and CDR2 SYDVKM. This CDR3 has 13 residues. Trimming removed 5 bases from V and 8 bases from J; junction bases left unmatched: 4. CDR3 in DNA: TGTGCCAGCAGTGGGACAGGGCTCGATGAGCAGTTCTTC. The encoded protein is CASSGTGLDEQFF.

The chain links TRBV27 to TRBJ1-5; 10 bases align to TRBD1. V lost 5 bases and J lost 4; bases outside the gene matches: 2. This CDR3 region has 14 residues. Germline-derived CDR1 and CDR2 are MNHEY and SMNVEV (reference sequence). CDR3 sequence reads: CASSRQGANQPQHF. The CDR3, as DNA: TGTGCCAGCAGTAGACAGGGGGCGAATCAGCCCCAGCATTTT.